Described below is a single TCR beta chain sequence and its context. Its cognate antigen is unknown. The CDR3 length is 15 residues. The V gene's germline CDR1 is WNHNN and CDR2 SYGVQD (reference sequence). J lost 8 bases, V lost 0 bases, and 10 bases had no gene match. Sequenced by immunoSEQ multiplex PCR; TCRdb stores in-frame clones only, minus some. The sample has some 90,000 clones, 92% seen once. These data originate in a study of OX40 agonist ivuxolimab in advanced cancers. Overall study: Partial responses were achieved by three patients: one hepatocellular carcinoma, two cutaneous melanoma. Overall study findings and caveats: CD4+ and CD8+ blood T cells expanded clonally by week 6 at 0.1 to 3.0 mg/kg. CD4+ T cells averaged fewer expanded clones than CD8+ T cells.

The sequences come from CD4+ or CD8+ T cells sorted from blood, collected in a trial of the OX40 agonist ivuxolimab. The chain has TRBV10-1 and TRBJ2-7; TRBD1 matches at 7 bases. The clonotype originates from an adult with an advanced solid tumor such as melanoma, head and neck, liver or kidney cancer. CDR3 in amino acids: CASSESRTGRSQQYF. The CDR3 DNA reads TGCGCCAGCAGTGAGTCTAGGACAGGCCGCTCCCAGCAGTACTTC.